This T cell receptor (beta chain) was captured in a study of T cell responses to AZD1222 COVID-19 vaccine (TCRdb year 2021). Background for the entire study: A total of 230 to 250 trial participants underwent TCR sequencing, of whom more than 200 had received two doses of AZD1222 and roughly 26 had received two doses of the MenACWY control vaccine. Enrollment into the trials was organized by age into subgroups of 18-55, 56-69 and 70-plus years, and those subgroups contained roughly 140, 27 and 60 TCR-sequenced participants, respectively.

The CDR3 regions of human TCRbeta chains were analyzed by immunosequencing. The authors processed their data as follows. TCRs in the repertoires were compared against a reference library of SARS-CoV-2-specific TCRs that had been generated with the MIRA antigen-specificity platform. Breadth was defined as the fraction of unique TCRs that were SARS-CoV-2-associated, and depth was defined as the fraction of total T cells that were SARS-CoV-2-associated. Using the MIRA data, each spike-specific TCR was assigned both to the spike region to which the TCR was reactive and to a CD4 or CD8 class. Log10-transformed breadth and depth values were compared by one-way ANOVA with Sidak's multiple comparisons tests. TCRdb provides this immuneACCESS table in a form limited to in-frame rearrangements. Some clones are lacking; in checked studies, under half of them reflect an unresolved V gene, and why the rest are absent is not known. That table supplies the V and J calls and clone size; D and trimming were determined from the DNA. The sample contains roughly 150,000 clones, around 91% of them found a single time. The ten largest make up roughly 6.2% of the sample.

The CDR3 holds 12 amino acids from the cysteine to the phenylalanine. CDR3 DNA is the only sequence kept; it has 36 bases, read in frame from the first base. Ends trimmed: V by 6 bases, J by 13 bases; bases unmatched to a gene: 11. Via the germline V gene (reference sequence), CDR1 is LNHDA and CDR2 SQIVND. Concerning this clone itself: Its antigen specificity is not known. There are no base qualities to consult, and no much larger clone falls within one base.

The sample's time point label, in plain terms: about 28 days (+/-7) after the second vaccine dose. Because spike-specific TCR depth and breadth did not differ between the two schedules, AZD1222 recipients who got a second dose at roughly 4 weeks were pooled with those who got a second dose at roughly 12 weeks. Vaccinee samples were obtained from the UK trials COV001 and COV002, which included a single-blind randomized controlled phase 2/3 trial of AZD1222 (ChAdOx1 nCoV-19) in healthy adults. For TCRbeta chain sequencing, PBMC samples from trial participants were taken at day 0 and at day 28 after the second dose. Overall study results and their limits: In the small 56-69-year group, the increase in depth fell short of significance, most likely because of low power. A significant rise in spike-specific TCR breadth and depth was observed after two AZD1222 doses relative to day 0 and relative to MenACWY recipients. Most participants were white British and females outnumbered males, and the authors suggested that clonal diversity may have been underestimated. Conclusions about previously exposed vaccinees were limited because only five to seven AZD1222 recipients were SARS-CoV-2 seropositive at baseline. Vaccine-associated CD4 TCRs spanned the whole spike protein, with dominant responses in regions 160-218 and 743-854. No day 14 peak-response samples were available, so repertoires were characterized only after the peak T cell response. Nearly half of unique spike-specific TCRs reportedly recognized epitopes outside regions mutated in the B.1.351 and B.1.1.7 variants.

The material sequenced was peripheral blood, taken 28 days after the second AZD1222 dose. The source is an adult who received the AZD1222 COVID-19 vaccine. The sequence joins TRBV19 to TRBJ1-2; the junction holds 7 bases that match TRBD1. The base sequence is TGTGCCAGTAGAGAATCAACAGGGGCCGGCACCTTC. Translation gives CASRESTGAGTF.